This T cell receptor beta chain was obtained from a study of T cells in Graves' hyperthyroidism and ophthalmopathy. RNA transcripts gave rise to amplified TCR beta CDR3 regions. The study used the HTBI primer set for a first-round RT-PCR of the TCR CDR3. One entry per CDR3 protein results from TCRdb running MiXCR on the multiplex PCR reads. The profile shows 550,000 to 850,000 distinct CDR3 sequences, approximately 18% of them singletons. This clonotype has at least ten counts. CDR1 MNHNS and CDR2 SASEGT come from the germline V gene. J gave up 3 bases and V 6 bases, and 8 bases lay outside the gene matches. There are 15 residues in the CDR3.

This chain connects TRBV6-1 to TRBJ2-3; TRBD1 aligns across 8 bases. The TCR comes from a woman between 45 and 60 years old with Graves' hyperthyroidism that later progressed to Graves' ophthalmopathy. The specimen was blood. This CDR3 is CASRWDRLGTDTQYF. CDR3 nucleotides: TGTGCCAGCAGATGGGACAGGCTCGGGACAGATACGCAGTATTTT.